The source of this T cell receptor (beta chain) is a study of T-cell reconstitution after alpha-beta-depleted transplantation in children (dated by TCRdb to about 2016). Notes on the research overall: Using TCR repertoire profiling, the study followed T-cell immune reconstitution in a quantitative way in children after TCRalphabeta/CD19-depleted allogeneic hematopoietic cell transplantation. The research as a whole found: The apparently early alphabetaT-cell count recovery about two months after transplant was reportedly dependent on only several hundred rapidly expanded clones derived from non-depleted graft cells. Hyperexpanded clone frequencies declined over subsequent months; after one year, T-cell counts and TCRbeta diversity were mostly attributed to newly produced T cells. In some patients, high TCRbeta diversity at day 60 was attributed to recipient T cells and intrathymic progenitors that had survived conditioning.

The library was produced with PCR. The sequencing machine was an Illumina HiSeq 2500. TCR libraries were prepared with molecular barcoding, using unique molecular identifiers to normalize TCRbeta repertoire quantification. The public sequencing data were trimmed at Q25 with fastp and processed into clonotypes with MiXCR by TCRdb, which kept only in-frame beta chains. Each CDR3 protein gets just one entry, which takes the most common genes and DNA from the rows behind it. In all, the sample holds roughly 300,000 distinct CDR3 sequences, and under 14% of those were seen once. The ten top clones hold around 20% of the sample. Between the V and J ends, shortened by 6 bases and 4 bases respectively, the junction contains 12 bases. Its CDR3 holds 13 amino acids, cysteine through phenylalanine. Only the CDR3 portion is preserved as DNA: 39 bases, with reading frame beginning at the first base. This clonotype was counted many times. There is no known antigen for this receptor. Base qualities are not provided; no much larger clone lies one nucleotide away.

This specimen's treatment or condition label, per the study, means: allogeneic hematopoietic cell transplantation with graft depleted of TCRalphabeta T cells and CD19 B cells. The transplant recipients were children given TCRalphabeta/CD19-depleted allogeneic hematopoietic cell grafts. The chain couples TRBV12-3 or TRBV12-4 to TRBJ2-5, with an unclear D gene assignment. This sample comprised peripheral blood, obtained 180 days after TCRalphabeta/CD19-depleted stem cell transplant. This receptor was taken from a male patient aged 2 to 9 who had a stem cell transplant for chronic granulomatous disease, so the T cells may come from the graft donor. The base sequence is TGTGCCAGCAGCCCTCGACATAGAGAGACCCAGTACTTC. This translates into CASSPRHRETQYF.